These 9 T cell receptor beta chains came from one sample sequenced in a study of CD8+ T cells in alopecia areata. Sequencing templates came from extracted RNA that was reverse transcribed into cDNA. The data were produced by immunoSEQ multiplex PCR, yet TCRdb's version contains in-frame clones alone and is incomplete. The table lists about 160,000 clones, less than 70% of them singletons. Stated treatment: oral pan-JAK inhibitor, 5-10 mg twice daily. The sequencing used CD4+ T cells sorted from blood, collected at week 4, from a patient treated with tofacitinib. These receptors all come from a human donor with alopecia areata.

The gene calls are TRBV7-8 and TRBJ2-1; TRBD1 matches 10 bases. Germline lookup yields CDR1 SGHVS and CDR2 FQNEAQ. The CDR3 totals 14 residues. Losses at the gene ends were 5 bases for V and 10 bases for J; bases not matched to a gene: 8. CDR3 coding DNA: TGTGCCAGCAGCCGACTTGGGACAGGGGAAGAGCAGTTCTTC. This codes for CASSRLGTGEEQFF.

The rearrangement joins TRBV30 to TRBJ1-6; a weak D match, TRBD1 (6 bases). V was trimmed by 5 bases and J by 10 bases, leaving 18 bases between them. CDR3 length: 14 amino acids. Germline assignment: CDR1 GTSNPN and CDR2 SVGIG (reference sequence). CDR3 sequence: CAWVTQGSRSPLHF. CDR3 bases: TGTGCCTGGGTTACACAGGGAAGTCGGTCACCCCTCCACTTT.

This clone occurred a few times. The gene calls are TRBV7-9 and TRBJ2-7; 8 bases fit TRBD1. The CDR3 runs to 14 residues. V lost 1 base, J lost 4 bases, and 3 bases stayed unmatched. Germline V CDR1 and CDR2: SEHNR, FQNEAQ (reference sequence). The CDR3 DNA is TGTGCCAGCAGCTTAGGGACAGGGAGTTACGAGCAGTACTTC. It is translated as CASSLGTGSYEQYF.

The chain uses TRBV29-1 and TRBJ1-2; D is ambiguous. Germline V CDR1 and CDR2: SQVTM, ANQGSEA. The CDR3 is 15 amino acids. V lost 3 bases, J lost 0 bases, and 14 bases lay in between. CDR3 nucleotides: TGCAGCGTTGACATGGGCTTGGGAGCTAACTATGGCTACACCTTC. Translating gives CSVDMGLGANYGYTF.

This clone was counted only a few times. The chain carries TRBV5-6 and TRBJ2-7, with D tentatively TRBD2 (6 bases). Germline CDR1 and CDR2: SGHDT and YYEEEE. V dropped 4 bases and J dropped 1 base, with 6 bases sitting between them. CDR3 length: 12 amino acids. The CDR3: CASSRESYEQYF. The CDR3 region has the DNA TGTGCCAGCAGCCGGGAGTCCTACGAGCAGTACTTC.

The chain employs TRBV11-1 and TRBJ2-5; D gene ambiguous. Between the trimmed V and J ends, which lost 5 bases and 1 base, there was a span of 11 bases. The V gene's germline CDR1 is SGHAT and CDR2 FQDESV (reference sequence). The CDR3 covers 14 residues. CDR3: CASSPRRSQETQYF. The CDR3 DNA reads as TGTGCCAGCAGCCCCCGACGGAGCCAAGAGACCCAGTACTTC.

The V gene is TRBV30, the J gene TRBJ1-5; D gene uncertain. Trimming shortened V by 5 bases and J by 1 base, and 15 bases separated the two germline ends. The CDR3 is 15 amino acids. Germline values: CDR1 GTSNPN, CDR2 SVGIG (reference sequence). The CDR3 spells CAWDSVGVSNQPQHF. The CDR3 DNA follows: TGTGCCTGGGACTCTGTGGGTGTGAGCAATCAGCCCCAGCATTTT.

This chain uses TRBV29-1 with TRBJ2-5, with D unresolved. The CDR3 is made up of 13 amino acids. Germline CDR1 SQVTM, CDR2 ANQGSEA. V lost 4 bases to trimming and J lost 4 bases, with 13 bases between them. Written as DNA, the CDR3 is TGCAGCGTTGTGTTGGTGGCGAGAGAGACCCAGTACTTC. It codes for CSVVLVARETQYF.

The V and J genes are TRBV9 and TRBJ1-1; D is unclear. The CDR3 spans 14 residues. Germline V gives CDR1 SGDLS, CDR2 YYNGEE. V was cut by 6 bases and J by 5 bases, with 17 bases left in between. This chain's CDR3 is CASTPRALVTEAFF. CDR3 DNA sequence: TGTGCCAGCACCCCTCGGGCCCTGGTTACTGAAGCTTTCTTT. The full variable domain, completed using reference TRBV9 and TRBJ1-1, is DSGVTQTPKHLITATGQRVTLRCSPRSGDLSVYWYQQSLDQGLQFLIQYYNGEERAKGNILERFSAQQFPDLHSELNLSSLELGDSALYFCASTPRALVTEAFFGQGTRLTVV.